These 24 T cell receptor beta chains were sequenced from one sample in a study of blood T cell repertoires in COVID-19. The protocol was immunoSEQ multiplex PCR, while the TCRdb copy is restricted to in-frame clones and leaves out a portion. Found here are about 350,000 clones, more than 70% of them singletons; the top ten hold approximately 1%. The sample was PBMCs or T cells enriched from blood (not recorded which). The receptor source for this set is a woman in her 30s who had been exposed to COVID-19.

This chain connects TRBV7-9 to TRBJ2-7; 13 bases line up with TRBD2. The CDR3 is 16 residues long. Germline V CDR1 and CDR2: SEHNR, FQNEAQ (reference sequence). After removal of 5 bases from V and 6 bases from J, the junction contained 10 bases not matched to a gene. The CDR3 protein is CASSLMGLAGQLEQYF. CDR3 DNA sequence: TGTGCCAGCAGCCTAATGGGACTAGCGGGACAGCTCGAGCAGTACTTC.

The chain uses TRBV5-4 and TRBJ2-1; D is undetermined. The V end was cut by 1 base, the J end by 1 base, with 6 bases between. The CDR3 spans 14 residues. Germline assignment: CDR1 SGHNT and CDR2 YYREEE (reference sequence). The CDR3 loop is CASSLSGSYNEQFF. The CDR3 region has the DNA TGTGCCAGCAGCTTGTCGGGTTCCTACAATGAGCAGTTCTTC.

CDR3 sequence: CASSPDRDGGYTF. The DNA of the CDR3 is TGTGCCAGCTCACCCGACAGGGATGGAGGCTACACCTTC. This rearrangement joins TRBV18 to TRBJ1-2; 7 positions match TRBD1. The germline CDR1 and CDR2 sequences are KGHSH and LQKENI. The CDR3 runs 13 residues. Unmatched junction bases numbered 6, after V lost 3 bases and J lost 8 bases.

The chain recombines TRBV7-8 with TRBJ1-1, with TRBD1 matching 7 bases. J gave up 4 bases and V 5 bases, and 4 bases lay outside the gene matches. Per germline, CDR1 SGHVS and CDR2 FQNEAQ. The CDR3 is 13 residues long. CDR3 nucleotides: TGTGCCAGCAGCCGAGGGGACAGCACTGAAGCTTTCTTT. It is translated as CASSRGDSTEAFF.

The chain employs TRBV19 and TRBJ1-5; 7 bases are shared with TRBD1. V was pared by 4 bases and J by 6 bases, with 6 bases of the junction left unmatched. The germline V gene encodes CDR1 LNHDA and CDR2 SQIVND (reference sequence). The CDR3 is 14 residues long. CDR3 sequence (DNA): TGTGCCAGTAGTACCCGACAGGGAGGTCAGCCCCAGCATTTT. Translating it yields CASSTRQGGQPQHF.

About this clone itself: Other DNA sequences of this sample code for an identical CDR3. The chain carries TRBV28 and TRBJ1-5; D is ambiguous. Germline V lookup: CDR1 MDHEN, CDR2 SYDVKM. The CDR3 loop spans 13 amino acids. V lost 1 base and J lost 4, with 5 bases in between. The CDR3 sequence: CASSLSRNQPQHF. As DNA, the CDR3 is TGTGCCAGCAGTTTATCGAGGAATCAGCCCCAGCATTTT.

CDR3 residues: CASKGQENEKLFF. CDR3 bases: TGTGCCAGCAAGGGACAGGAGAATGAAAAACTGTTTTTT. V and J are TRBV28 and TRBJ1-4, with 8 bases identical to TRBD1. Germline-derived CDR1 and CDR2 are MDHEN and SYDVKM. V lost 7 bases to trimming and J lost 5 bases; unmatched junction nucleotides: 3. This CDR3 comprises 13 residues.

The V gene is TRBV3-1 (or the pseudogene TRBV3-2), the J gene TRBJ2-3; D might be TRBD2 (5 bases). CDR1 is LGHDT and CDR2 is YNNKEL in the germline V gene (reference sequence). Trimming took 3 bases from V and 0 from J, leaving 10 bases between them. This CDR3 contains 15 residues. CDR3 amino acids: CASSHRRGSTDTQYF. The CDR3 DNA follows: TGTGCCAGCAGCCACCGGAGAGGGAGCACAGATACGCAGTATTTT.

The CDR3, as DNA: TGCAGCGTTCCGCCGACTAGCGGGAGTCTTGATGAGCAGTTCTTC. This translates into CSVPPTSGSLDEQFF. The gene calls are TRBV29-1 and TRBJ2-1, with 12 bases aligning to TRBD2. V lost 5 bases to trimming and J lost 8 bases; unmatched junction nucleotides: 10. This CDR3 is 15 amino acids long. Per germline, CDR1 SQVTM and CDR2 ANQGSEA.

J is TRBJ2-1 and V is TRBV5-5, with D possibly being TRBD2 (6 bases). CDR1 is SGHKS and CDR2 is YYEKEE in the germline V gene (reference sequence). There are 18 residues in the CDR3. The germline V and J ends were trimmed by 3 bases and 4 bases, with 23 bases remaining between them. The CDR3 nucleotides are TGTGCCAGCAGCTCGGGACTGCTCACAAATATAAGGTACAATGAGCAGTTCTTC. Its protein product is CASSSGLLTNIRYNEQFF.

The chain couples TRBV19 to TRBJ1-1; 9 bases map to TRBD1. Germline V gene data show CDR1 as LNHDA and CDR2 as SQIVND (reference sequence). V trimming: 5 bases; J trimming: 11 bases; junction bases outside the gene matches: 6. The CDR3 runs to 12 residues. CDR3 sequence (DNA): TGTGCCAGTAGTCCCGGGACAGGGTCGGCTTTCTTT. It codes for CASSPGTGSAFF.

V gene TRBV7-9 combines with J gene TRBJ1-6; no clear D. Trimming removed 5 bases from V and 9 bases from J, with 8 bases in between. The germline V gene has CDR1 SEHNR and CDR2 FQNEAQ (reference sequence). The CDR3 consists of 12 residues. The CDR3, as DNA: TGTGCCAGCAGCCCCCGGGGTTCACCCCTCCACTTT. Translating it yields CASSPRGSPLHF.

The chain is built from TRBV9 and TRBJ2-1; 7 bases fit TRBD2. Germline trimming cut 7 bases from V and 3 bases from J; bases unmatched to any gene: 7. CDR1 and CDR2 from the germline V gene are SGDLS and YYNGEE. This CDR3 is 14 amino acids long. The CDR3 sequence: CASGPSGNYNEQFF. The DNA of the CDR3 is TGTGCCAGCGGACCAAGCGGGAACTACAATGAGCAGTTCTTC.

The rearrangement links TRBV19 to TRBJ2-1; TRBD2 matches 14 bases. The CDR3 contains 15 residues. Germline CDR1 is LNHDA and CDR2 is SQIVND (reference sequence). Trimming took 9 bases from V and 7 from J; bases not matched to a gene: 8. In DNA, the CDR3 is TGTGCCAGCCGACTAGCGGGAGGGCCAGGAAATGAGCAGTTCTTC. Translated: CASRLAGGPGNEQFF.

This chain links TRBV7-9 with TRBJ2-1; 7 nucleotides align to TRBD2. This CDR3 region has 13 residues. V was clipped by 3 bases and J by 9 bases; unmatched bases: 5. Per germline, CDR1 SEHNR and CDR2 FQNEAQ (reference sequence). The DNA for the CDR3 is TGTGCCAGCAGCTTTGCGGGAGTGGGTGAGCAGTTCTTC. Amino acids: CASSFAGVGEQFF. Together with reference TRBV7-9 and TRBJ2-1, the CDR3 gives the full variable domain: DTGVSQNPRHKITKRGQNVTFRCDPISEHNRLYWYRQTLGQGPEFLTYFQNEAQLEKSRLLSDRFSAERPKGSFSTLEIQRTEQGDSAMYLCASSFAGVGEQFFGPGTRLTVL.

The chain links TRBV19 to TRBJ1-5; D is uncertain. CDR3 length equals 15 residues. Trimming left V 1 base short and J 6 bases short, with 13 bases between. Germline CDR1 reads LNHDA; CDR2 reads SQIVND (reference sequence). CDR3 nucleotide sequence: TGTGCCAGTAGTATAGGAGCGTCGGGGAGTCAGCCCCAGCATTTT. Amino acid sequence: CASSIGASGSQPQHF. Using reference TRBV19 and TRBJ1-5 for the parts outside the CDR3, the full variable domain is DGGITQSPKYLFRKEGQNVTLSCEQNLNHDAMYWYRQDPGQGLRLIYYSQIVNDFQKGDIAEGYSVSREKKESFPLTVTSAQKNPTAFYLCASSIGASGSQPQHFGDGTRLSIL.

The DNA for the CDR3 is TGTGCCAGCAGCCCACGGACAGGGATCCTTAGCAATCAGCCCCAGCATTTT. Translation: CASSPRTGILSNQPQHF. This chain uses TRBV5-5 with TRBJ1-5; 8 bases are a match to TRBD1. With V trimmed by 4 bases and J by 0 bases, 9 bases remained unmatched. In germline, CDR1 is SGHKS, CDR2 YYEKEE (reference sequence). This CDR3 comprises 17 residues.

The chain is built from TRBV5-1 and TRBJ2-1; the match to TRBD1 covers 8 bases. CDR1 and CDR2 (germline): SGHRS, YFSETQ. The ends lost 4 bases at V and 1 base at J; junction bases unmatched: 4. The CDR3 is 15 amino acids. CDR3 DNA sequence: TGCGCCAGCAGCATCCGACAGGGGTCCTACAATGAGCAGTTCTTC. This sequence encodes CASSIRQGSYNEQFF.

CDR3: CASSRVGAYEQYF. In DNA form, the CDR3 reads TGTGCCAGCAGCCGGGTCGGAGCCTACGAGCAGTACTTC. The chain combines TRBV14 with TRBJ2-7; D gene ambiguous. Trimming took 4 bases from V and 2 from J, leaving 9 bases between them. In germline, CDR1 is SGHDN, CDR2 FVKESK. This CDR3 is 13 amino acids long.

The chain has TRBV5-6 and TRBJ1-4; no clear D gene. V lost 0 bases and J 8 bases, leaving 8 bases between the germline ends. The CDR3 covers 13 residues. Per germline, CDR1 SGHDT and CDR2 YYEEEE. CDR3 residues: CASSLVGSEKLFF. CDR3 sequence (DNA): TGTGCCAGCAGCTTGGTCGGTTCGGAAAAACTGTTTTTT.

V and J are TRBV5-1 and TRBJ2-3; D may be TRBD1 (6 bases). Trimming cost V 0 bases and J 1 base, with 9 bases left between them. Germline V gene data show CDR1 as SGHRS and CDR2 as YFSETQ. The CDR3 is 15 residues long. CDR3 sequence: CASSLVGAGTDTQYF. The CDR3 DNA follows: TGCGCCAGCAGCTTGGTGGGGGCTGGCACAGATACGCAGTATTTT.

The rearrangement joins TRBV28 to TRBJ2-1; TRBD2 is a possible D gene (5 bases). This CDR3 has 19 amino acids. V was pared by 3 bases and J by 12 bases, with 33 bases between. From germline, CDR1 is MDHEN and CDR2 SYDVKM. CDR3 sequence (DNA): TGTGCCAGCAGTTTTGGTTCCCGGGATTTGACCCCCGCGCTATCCCCGCAGTTCTTC. As protein: CASSFGSRDLTPALSPQFF.

V and J are TRBV11-3 and TRBJ1-1; the D is unclear. The germline V gene has CDR1 SGHNT and CDR2 YENEEA. V lost 4 bases, J lost 7 bases, and 7 bases lay in between. This CDR3 region has 11 residues. The CDR3 region has the DNA TGTGCCAGCAGCTCATCCGGTGAAGCTTTCTTT. The encoded protein is CASSSSGEAFF.

The chain links TRBV15 to TRBJ2-3; tentatively, D is TRBD1 (5 bases). The CDR3 is made up of 14 amino acids. V was clipped by 3 bases and J by 3 bases, with 10 bases between them. Germline V CDR1 and CDR2: LNHNV, YYDKDF (reference sequence). CDR3 sequence reads: CATSSPRATDTQYF. CDR3 sequence (DNA): TGTGCCACCAGCAGCCCCAGGGCGACAGATACGCAGTATTTT.